The clone carrying this T cell receptor beta chain came up once. Antigen specificity is unknown. Alongside CTLA-4 blockade with ipilimumab, patients with chemo-refractory metastatic non-small-cell lung cancer received focal radiation. Repertoires were generated with immunoSEQ multiplex PCR, while TCRdb's copy carries only in-frame clones and drops some. The sample has approximately 85,000 clones, more than 75% seen once; the top ten hold approximately 2%. Per the germline V gene, CDR1 is MDHEN and CDR2 is SYDVKM. The CDR3 is 16 amino acids. Between the trimmed V and J ends, which lost 6 bases and 6 bases, there was a span of 20 bases. This record belongs to a study of radiotherapy plus CTLA-4 blockade in lung cancer. Study background: Disease control was seen in about 30% of patients, objective responses in more than 15%. Study-level results: Alongside interferon-beta, early blood T cell clone dynamics were reportedly the best predictor of response. Tumor-derived TCR clones expanded in blood after radiotherapy plus ipilimumab.

This clonotype originated in a human donor with non-small cell lung cancer who had a partial response to radiotherapy plus ipilimumab. Here the sequenced sample was peripheral blood, taken from a patient treated with radiotherapy plus ipilimumab. The rearrangement joins TRBV28 to TRBJ1-4, with D tentatively TRBD1 (6 bases). CDR3 sequence (DNA): TGTGCCAGCAGGGAATCCTCCGGGAGGGGGGATGAAAAACTGTTTTTT. It specifies CASRESSGRGDEKLFF.